Listed below are T cell receptor beta chains from one sample, sequenced in a study of blood T cell repertoires in COVID-19. Sequencing used immunoSEQ multiplex PCR; TCRdb keeps in-frame clones, though not all of them. The table lists approximately 120,000 clones, roughly 83% of them singletons. Sequenced material: peripheral blood. These receptors were obtained from a woman aged 60 to 75 with acute or convalescent COVID-19. The CDR3 runs from the conserved cysteine through the conserved F or W. A D gene is named only where the DNA matches it firmly. Size is omitted from some rows. Given values are once, few, many or a class for expanded clones.

v_gene	j_gene	d_gene	abundance	CDR3nt	CDR3aa
TRBV29-1	TRBJ1-1	.	.	TGCAGCGCGCGAACTTCCCGGGATAAAGCTTTCTTT	CSARTSRDKAFF
TRBV30	TRBJ2-1	TRBD1	.	TGTGCCTGGAGTGAGGACAGGGGCTACAATGAGCAGTTCTTC	CAWSEDRGYNEQFF
TRBV7-2	TRBJ2-7	.	.	TGTGCCAGCAGCTTAGGGAGGGGGAGGGCTCACTACGAGCAGTACTTC	CASSLGRGRAHYEQYF
TRBV19	TRBJ2-4	.	.	TGTGCCAGTAGGAGTGGGGGCCACCTAGCCAAAAACATTCAGTACTTC	CASRSGGHLAKNIQYF
TRBV25-1	TRBJ2-1	TRBD2	.	TGTGCCAGCAGTGACGGTCGGGGGGTCCGCAATGAGCAGTTCTTC	CASSDGRGVRNEQFF
TRBV5-1	TRBJ1-2	.	.	TGCGCCAGCAGTCTCCTCCGGGACAACTCTAATGGCTACACCTTC	CASSLLRDNSNGYTF
TRBV30	TRBJ1-2	.	few	TGTGCCTGGTCAGGGGACCCGGACTATGGCTACACCTTC	CAWSGDPDYGYTF
TRBV19	TRBJ2-7	TRBD1	.	TGTGCCAGTAGTAGCCCCCGGGACAGGGCGACCTACGAGCAGTACTTC	CASSSPRDRATYEQYF
TRBV12-5	TRBJ1-4	TRBD1	.	TGTGCTAGTGGGAACAGGGGGTTCGAGGTAACGGAAAAACTGTTTTTT	CASGNRGFEVTEKLFF
TRBV5-1	TRBJ2-1	TRBD2	.	TGCGCCAGCACAAGGAGAGCGGGAGTCTACAATGAGCAGTTCTTC	CASTRRAGVYNEQFF
TRBV28	TRBJ1-4	TRBD1	.	TGTGCCAGCAGTACCCAGACAGGGGGTAGCGAAAAACTGTTTTTT	CASSTQTGGSEKLFF
TRBV5-1	TRBJ2-1	TRBD2	.	TGCGCCAGCAGCGTGACTAGCGCTGAAGATGAGCAGTTCTTC	CASSVTSAEDEQFF
TRBV18	TRBJ2-2	TRBD2	.	TGTGCCAGCTCACCCCCATGGGGGGGGATCACCGGGGAGCTGTTTTTT	CASSPPWGGITGELFF
TRBV7-9	TRBJ1-3	.	.	TGTGCCAGCAGCTTAACCAGGGGCTCCGGGTTAGGAAACACCATATATTTT	CASSLTRGSGLGNTIYF
TRBV28	TRBJ2-7	.	.	TGTGCCAGCAGGACCCCGTGGCCAGGGGACTACGAGCAGTACTTC	CASRTPWPGDYEQYF
TRBV27	TRBJ2-3	TRBD2	.	TGTGCCAGCAGTCACTCTAGCGGGGGGACCACAGATACGCAGTATTTT	CASSHSSGGTTDTQYF
TRBV9	TRBJ2-1	.	.	TGTGCCAGCAGCGCCCAGGGATTTGGGCAGTTCTTC	CASSAQGFGQFF
TRBV3-1/TRBV3-2	TRBJ1-5	TRBD1	.	TGTGCCAGCAGCGCGACAGGGGGCGGTCAGCCCCAGCATTTT	CASSATGGGQPQHF
TRBV7-2	TRBJ2-7	TRBD1	few	TGTGCCAGCAGCTTGGCCGGGACAGAGACCTACGAGCAGTACTTC	CASSLAGTETYEQYF
TRBV27	TRBJ1-5	TRBD1	.	TGTGCCAGCAGCAATATGCCCCGGACAGGGACGAATCAGCCCCAGCATTTT	CASSNMPRTGTNQPQHF
TRBV28	TRBJ2-1	TRBD2	.	TGTGCCAGCAGTTTCCTAGCGGGAAAATACAATGAGCAGTTCTTC	CASSFLAGKYNEQFF
TRBV27	TRBJ2-2	.	.	TGTGCCAGCAGTTCCCTGCTAGCGTCGAACACCGGGGAGCTGTTTTTT	CASSSLLASNTGELFF
TRBV3-1/TRBV3-2	TRBJ1-3	.	.	TGTGCCAGCAGCATGTCCAGGGGTTCCTCTGGAAACACCATATATTTT	CASSMSRGSSGNTIYF
TRBV27	TRBJ2-5	TRBD1	.	TGTGCCAGCAGTTTAGCCCCGGGACAGGGCGACGAGACCCAGTACTTC	CASSLAPGQGDETQYF
TRBV6-2/TRBV6-3	TRBJ2-1	TRBD2	.	TGTGCCAGCAGTTACGAAGCGGGAGTCCGGGCACAGTTCTTC	CASSYEAGVRAQFF
TRBV2	TRBJ1-5	.	.	TGTGCCAGCAGGACTGACTCCCGCAATCAGCCCCAGCATTTT	CASRTDSRNQPQHF
TRBV7-9	TRBJ2-1	TRBD1	.	TGTGCCAGCAGTTGGGTAGTTTGGACAGGATTCAATGAGCAGTTCTTC	CASSWVVWTGFNEQFF
TRBV28	TRBJ2-5	TRBD1	.	TGTGCCAGCAAGGGGGCTAGCCGGGGCCCCCTCCAAGAGACCCAGTACTTC	CASKGASRGPLQETQYF
TRBV5-1	TRBJ1-4	TRBD1	.	TGCGCCAGCAGCCTGGGACAGGATGAAAAACTGTTTTTT	CASSLGQDEKLFF
TRBV11-2	TRBJ2-5	TRBD1	.	TGTGCCAGCAGCCCGGGACAGACACAAGAGACCCAGTACTTC	CASSPGQTQETQYF
TRBV4-3	TRBJ1-2	.	.	TGCGCCAGCAGCCAAGGGAGGGACCGCGCTCGAGGCTACACCTTC	CASSQGRDRARGYTF
TRBV5-1	TRBJ2-7	TRBD1	.	TGCGCCAGCAGCCCCACGGGACAGGGTACCTACGAGCAGTACTTC	CASSPTGQGTYEQYF
TRBV27	TRBJ2-3	.	.	TGTGCCAGCAGTTCAAGGCGGGACTTCACAGATACGCAGTATTTT	CASSSRRDFTDTQYF
TRBV13	TRBJ2-3	TRBD2	once	TGTGCCAGCAGCTTAGAGGGACTAGCGGGGTGGAATACGCAGTATTTT	CASSLEGLAGWNTQYF